The 16 T cell receptor beta chains in this list originate from one sample, sequenced in a study of OX40 agonist ivuxolimab in advanced cancers. Here immunoSEQ multiplex PCR was the method, and the copy in TCRdb shows in-frame clones only, minus some. Of around 50,000 clones listed, 70% to 90% are singletons. The sample here was CD4+ or CD8+ T cells sorted from blood, taken in a trial of the OX40 agonist ivuxolimab. The receptors come from an adult with an advanced solid tumor such as melanoma, head and neck, liver or kidney cancer.

The V call is TRBV7-9, the J call TRBJ2-1; 11 positions match TRBD2. The germline CDR1 and CDR2 sequences are SEHNR and FQNEAQ (reference sequence). The CDR3 runs to 15 residues. V was pared by 5 bases and J by 4 bases, with 4 bases of the junction left unmatched. CDR3 nucleotides: TGTGCCAGCAGCCCCCGACTAGCGGGGTACAATGAGCAGTTCTTC. Translation: CASSPRLAGYNEQFF.

The chain joins TRBV10-1 to TRBJ2-2, with 7 bases matching TRBD1. The CDR3 has 15 amino acids. The germline CDR1 and CDR2 sequences are WNHNN and SYGVQD (reference sequence). Unmatched junction bases numbered 9, after V lost 4 bases and J lost 7 bases. Here the CDR3 DNA reads TGCGCCAGCAGTGTCGTACAGGGGAGCATCGGGGAGCTGTTTTTT. This translates into CASSVVQGSIGELFF.

V usage is TRBV19 and J usage is TRBJ2-7, with 9 nucleotides matching TRBD1. Per germline, CDR1 LNHDA and CDR2 SQIVND (reference sequence). The V and J ends lost 1 base and 3 bases, in that order; junction bases with no gene match: 7. This CDR3 spans 16 amino acids. CDR3 nucleotide sequence: TGTGCCAGTAGTATAGCACGCGGGACAGGGATCTACGAGCAGTACTTC. Amino acids: CASSIARGTGIYEQYF.

The chain couples TRBV4-1 to TRBJ2-1, with a possible D match to TRBD1 (5 bases). CDR1 and CDR2 from the germline V gene are MGHRA and YSYEKL. With 0 bases removed from V and 8 bases from J, the gap between germline ends came to 17 bases. CDR3 size: 16 residues. CDR3 sequence reads: CASSQEGRDGIDEQFF. CDR3 DNA: TGCGCCAGCAGCCAAGAGGGCAGGGATGGGATCGATGAGCAGTTCTTC.

The chain employs TRBV11-3 and TRBJ2-3; D ambiguous. Germline V gene sequence: CDR1 SGHNT, CDR2 YENEEA. The CDR3 extends over 13 amino acids. Trimming removed 0 bases at V and 7 bases at J, with 8 bases between. DNA for the CDR3: TGTGCCAGCAGCTTAGATGTGGTCCATACGCAGTATTTT. As protein: CASSLDVVHTQYF.

The gene calls are TRBV19 and TRBJ1-4, with D possibly TRBD1 on 6 matching bases. The germline V gene has CDR1 LNHDA and CDR2 SQIVND (reference sequence). CDR3 size: 15 residues. V was shortened by 5 bases and J by 10 bases, with 20 bases between the two germline ends. The CDR3 sequence is CASSGSGDRQGKLFF. DNA for the CDR3: TGTGCCAGTAGTGGGTCAGGGGACCGGCAGGGAAAACTGTTTTTT.

V is TRBV7-2 and J is TRBJ2-7; D perhaps matches TRBD1 (5 bases). The V and J ends lost 1 base and 3 bases respectively, with 10 bases between them. This CDR3 spans 14 amino acids. CDR1 SGHTA and CDR2 FQGNSA come from the germline V gene. The CDR3, as DNA: TGTGCCAGCAGCTTAGGGGGCCAGTACTACGAGCAGTACTTC. Its translation: CASSLGGQYYEQYF.

The V gene is TRBV14, the J gene TRBJ1-5, with D uncertain. Germline V CDR1 and CDR2: SGHDN, FVKESK. Deletions cut 0 bases from V and 4 bases from J, with 7 bases between. The CDR3 is 14 amino acids. As DNA, the CDR3 is TGTGCCAGCAGCCAAGAACTCCGGAATCAGCCCCAGCATTTT. This codes for CASSQELRNQPQHF. The full variable domain, its missing parts supplied by reference TRBV14 and TRBJ1-5, is EAGVTQFPSHSVIEKGQTVTLRCDPISGHDNLYWYRRVMGKEIKFLLHFVKESKQDESGMPNNRFLAERTGGTYSTLKVQPAELEDSGVYFCASSQELRNQPQHFGDGTRLSIL.

The chain uses TRBV18 and TRBJ2-7, with a weak D call TRBD2 (5 bases). This CDR3 has 14 residues. Trimming took 1 base from V and 1 from J, leaving 8 bases between them. Germline CDR1 KGHSH, CDR2 LQKENI. Written as DNA, the CDR3 is TGTGCCAGCTCACCACGAACGGGATCCTACGAGCAGTACTTC. Translating it yields CASSPRTGSYEQYF.

The J gene is TRBJ2-7, the V gene TRBV28; TRBD1 matches 9 bases. This CDR3 spans 17 amino acids. Germline-derived CDR1 and CDR2 are MDHEN and SYDVKM. The trim removed 0 bases at V and 2 bases at J, leaving 8 bases unmatched. The CDR3 nucleotides read TGTGCCAGCAGTTTATGGGACAGGGGCCCCCTTCCCTACGAGCAGTACTTC. Translated: CASSLWDRGPLPYEQYF.

The sample holds a few counts of this clone. This sample also contains other DNA sequences that code for the same CDR3. The rearrangement links TRBV14 to TRBJ1-1; D ambiguous. V dropped 1 base and J dropped 11 bases, with 11 bases sitting between them. CDR3 length: 12 amino acids. Per germline, CDR1 SGHDN and CDR2 FVKESK. CDR3 sequence (DNA): TGTGCCAGCAGCCAAGTAACCGGTCGCGCTTTCTTT. It yields the protein CASSQVTGRAFF.

The chain uses TRBV6-5 and TRBJ1-2, with 7 bases aligning to TRBD1. The CDR3 totals 15 residues. CDR1 and CDR2 (germline): MNHEY, SVGAGI. The V segment lost 2 bases and the J segment 8 bases; nucleotides outside the gene matches: 11. In DNA form, the CDR3 reads TGTGCCAGCAGTTACAAAGGGAGGCAGGGGGAAGGCTACACCTTC. It codes for CASSYKGRQGEGYTF.

This clone was detected a few times. This chain joins TRBV10-2 and TRBJ1-5; 10 positions agree with TRBD1. The germline V gene encodes CDR1 WSHSY and CDR2 SAAADI. The V and J ends lost 4 bases and 4 bases, in that order; junction bases with no gene match: 1. CDR3 length: 14 amino acids. This CDR3 reads CASSGTGGNQPQHF. CDR3 in DNA: TGCGCCAGCAGTGGGACAGGGGGAAATCAGCCCCAGCATTTT.

V usage is TRBV6-1 and J usage is TRBJ2-3; TRBD1 matches 7 bases. The germline V gene encodes CDR1 MNHNS and CDR2 SASEGT. After removal of 4 bases from V and 0 bases from J, the junction contained 7 bases not matched to a gene. CDR3 length: 16 residues. CDR3 DNA: TGTGCCAGCAGTGCGGGGACAGACCCTAGCACAGATACGCAGTATTTT. Amino acid sequence: CASSAGTDPSTDTQYF.

This chain uses TRBV12-5 with TRBJ1-1; no reliable D call. V was clipped by 6 bases and J by 1 base, with 15 bases between them. This CDR3 is built from 15 residues. Germline assignment: CDR1 LGHNT and CDR2 FRNRAP. The CDR3 DNA sequence: TGTGCTAGTGGCCCCGAGGTGGCGGGGAACACTGAAGCTTTCTTT. Its protein is CASGPEVAGNTEAFF.

The chain employs TRBV5-1 and TRBJ2-5; D is uncertain. Germline V CDR1 and CDR2: SGHRS, YFSETQ. The germline V and J ends were trimmed by 4 bases and 2 bases, with 6 bases remaining between them. The CDR3 sequence is 12 residues long. CDR3 nucleotides: TGCGCCAGCAGCCAACCTCAAGAGACCCAGTACTTC. Translation gives CASSQPQETQYF.